Shown below are 19 T cell receptor beta chains from a single sample sequenced in a study of control samples from healthy donors and cancer patients. Here immunoSEQ multiplex PCR was the method, and the copy in TCRdb shows in-frame clones only, minus some. In the table there are around 99,000 clones, about nine tenths of which are singletons. The sample was blood. These receptors were obtained from a human donor in good health. The donor label of this sample is uncertain.

The V call is TRBV3-1 (or the pseudogene TRBV3-2), the J call TRBJ2-3; D is undetermined. The CDR3 runs 17 residues. Trimming stripped 4 bases from V and 6 bases from J, with 23 bases between. The V gene's germline CDR1 is LGHDT and CDR2 YNNKEL (reference sequence). Here the CDR3 reads CASSPHTLFAQTDTQYF. The CDR3 DNA sequence: TGTGCCAGCAGCCCCCACACGCTATTTGCCCAGACGGATACGCAGTATTTT.

The gene calls are TRBV7-8 and TRBJ1-4; D may be TRBD1 (5 bases). CDR1 and CDR2 (germline): SGHVS, FQNEAQ. The CDR3 contains 16 residues. Between the trimmed V and J ends, which lost 5 bases and 7 bases, there was a span of 20 bases. The DNA of the CDR3 is TGTGCCAGCAGCGGCGGTCGGGGGAGGGGTGGTGAAAAACTGTTTTTT. Residues: CASSGGRGRGGEKLFF.

This clone was observed a few times. V is TRBV4-2 and J is TRBJ2-7, with a possible D match to TRBD1 (5 bases). The CDR3 length is 14 residues. CDR1 LGHNA and CDR2 YNFKEQ come from the germline V gene. V dropped 0 bases and J dropped 3 bases, with 9 bases sitting between them. The CDR3 DNA reads as TGTGCCAGCAGCCAAGAAGGGGCCTTCTACGAGCAGTACTTC. Translation gives CASSQEGAFYEQYF.

The chain has TRBV6-5 and TRBJ1-2, with D perhaps matching TRBD1 (5 bases). The germline CDR1 and CDR2 sequences are MNHEY and SVGAGI. This CDR3 comprises 13 residues. Trimming took off 10 bases at V and 6 bases at J, with 18 bases between the two ends. Here the CDR3 DNA reads TGTGCCAACAAACCGGGGGGTTTGCATGGCTACACCTTC. It encodes CANKPGGLHGYTF.

This chain joins TRBV19 and TRBJ1-5, with 8 bases lining up with TRBD1. The CDR3 has 15 amino acids. Germline-derived CDR1 and CDR2 are LNHDA and SQIVND (reference sequence). Trimming removed 7 bases from V and 0 bases from J; junction bases left unmatched: 5. CDR3 nucleotide sequence: TGTGCCAGTACGACCGGGACAGGTAGCAATCAGCCCCAGCATTTT. Residues: CASTTGTGSNQPQHF. The full variable domain, rest sourced from reference TRBV19 and TRBJ1-5, is DGGITQSPKYLFRKEGQNVTLSCEQNLNHDAMYWYRQDPGQGLRLIYYSQIVNDFQKGDIAEGYSVSREKKESFPLTVTSAQKNPTAFYLCASTTGTGSNQPQHFGDGTRLSIL.

The rearrangement links TRBV24-1 to TRBJ1-1; D ambiguous. Per the germline V gene, CDR1 is KGHDR and CDR2 is SFDVKD. Trimming removed 4 bases from V and 10 bases from J, with 15 bases in between. This CDR3 spans 13 amino acids. CDR3 loop: CATSEGTTRGAFF. The CDR3 bases are TGTGCCACCAGTGAGGGCACTACTCGGGGAGCTTTCTTT.

Written as DNA, the CDR3 is TGTGCCAGCAGTTTTCGGGAACAGCCCCAGCATTTT. Its translation is CASSFREQPQHF. The chain links TRBV28 to TRBJ1-5; D is unresolved. CDR3 size: 12 residues. Trimming cost V 3 bases and J 7 bases, with 7 bases left between them. The germline gives CDR1 MDHEN, CDR2 SYDVKM.

This chain connects TRBV19 to TRBJ1-3, with D uncertain. Looked up from germline, CDR1 is LNHDA and CDR2 is SQIVND (reference sequence). The length of the CDR3 is 13 residues. V lost 6 bases to trimming and J lost 1 base, with 7 bases between them. CDR3 amino acids: CASSTISGNTIYF. CDR3 nucleotide sequence: TGTGCCAGTAGCACCATATCTGGAAACACCATATATTTT.

The V gene is TRBV18, the J gene TRBJ1-1; D not certain. Germline values: CDR1 KGHSH, CDR2 LQKENI. This CDR3 contains 14 residues. V was cut by 1 base and J by 0 bases, with 6 bases left in between. The CDR3 nucleotides are TGTGCCAGCTCACCACAGAGACTGAACACTGAAGCTTTCTTT. Translation: CASSPQRLNTEAFF.

The chain joins TRBV5-1 to TRBJ1-4, with D perhaps TRBD1 (5 bases). Looked up from germline, CDR1 is SGHRS and CDR2 is YFSETQ. The CDR3 sequence is 16 residues long. Deletions cut 0 bases from V and 2 bases from J, with 11 bases between. The CDR3 here is CASSLDRGETNEKLFF. The CDR3 DNA is TGCGCCAGCAGCTTGGATCGGGGGGAGACTAATGAAAAACTGTTTTTT. Full variable domain (outside the CDR3, taken from reference TRBV5-1 and TRBJ1-4): KAGVTQTPRYLIKTRGQQVTLSCSPISGHRSVSWYQQTPGQGLQFLFEYFSETQRNKGNFPGRFSGRQFSNSRSEMNVSTLELGDSALYLCASSLDRGETNEKLFFGSGTQLSVL.

The genes are TRBV6-5 and TRBJ2-3, with D hard to call. V dropped 5 bases and J dropped 3 bases, with 15 bases sitting between them. The CDR3 contains 15 residues. CDR1 MNHEY and CDR2 SVGAGI come from the germline V gene. CDR3: CASSLDLPFTDTQYF. The CDR3 DNA sequence: TGTGCCAGCAGTCTCGATCTACCATTTACAGATACGCAGTATTTT.

This chain joins TRBV27 and TRBJ2-7; 13 bases agree with TRBD2. Germline CDR1 reads MNHEY; CDR2 reads SMNVEV (reference sequence). The CDR3 is made up of 16 amino acids. V shed 3 bases, J shed 3 bases, and the junction held 5 bases outside the gene matches. This CDR3 reads CASSFQLAGGHYEQYF. The CDR3 DNA sequence: TGTGCCAGCAGTTTCCAACTAGCGGGGGGGCACTACGAGCAGTACTTC.

The chain recombines TRBV11-2 with TRBJ2-3, with 11 bases aligning to TRBD2. Unmatched junction bases numbered 12, after V lost 5 bases and J lost 14 bases. Germline V gene data show CDR1 as SGHAT and CDR2 as FQNNGV. This CDR3 is built from 14 residues. The CDR3 loop is CASSGTSGGLDGYF. CDR3 coding DNA: TGTGCCAGCAGCGGAACTAGCGGGGGCCTTGACGGGTATTTT.

The chain is built from TRBV2 and TRBJ2-1, with TRBD1 identical over 8 bases. Per the germline V gene, CDR1 is SNHLY and CDR2 is FYNNEI. CDR3 size: 14 residues. V lost 2 bases to trimming and J lost 4 bases; unmatched junction nucleotides: 1. DNA for the CDR3: TGTGCCAGCAGTGAACAGGGGGCTTACAATGAGCAGTTCTTC. As protein: CASSEQGAYNEQFF.

The chain links TRBV30 to TRBJ1-2; 8 bases match TRBD1. CDR1 GTSNPN and CDR2 SVGIG come from the germline V gene (reference sequence). V gave up 0 bases and J gave up 4 bases; unmatched junction bases: 4. CDR3 size: 14 residues. The CDR3 bases are TGTGCCTGGAGTGTAGACAGGGGAGCCTATGGCTACACCTTC. Residues: CAWSVDRGAYGYTF.

This clone turned up a few times. The chain is built from TRBV27 and TRBJ1-1; possibly TRBD1 for D (5 bases). Trimming left V 6 bases short and J 4 bases short, with 12 bases between. This CDR3 contains 13 residues. Germline assignment: CDR1 MNHEY and CDR2 SMNVEV (reference sequence). Written as DNA, the CDR3 is TGTGCCAGCAGATCGTGGCAGGGCACTGAAGCTTTCTTT. Its translation is CASRSWQGTEAFF.

In its sample, this clone was seen a few times. The chain uses TRBV5-4 and TRBJ1-6; D possibly corresponds to TRBD1 (6 bases). V lost 3 bases to trimming and J lost 13 bases, with 14 bases between them. Germline V gene data show CDR1 as SGHNT and CDR2 as YYREEE (reference sequence). The CDR3 runs to 13 residues. CDR3 residues: CASSSSGGLPLHF. CDR3 bases: TGTGCCAGCAGCTCCTCGGGGGGGCTGCCCCTCCACTTT.

The J gene is TRBJ1-3, the V gene TRBV10-3; 8 bases line up with TRBD1. Germline trimming cut 3 bases from V and 4 bases from J; bases unmatched to any gene: 2. Germline V gives CDR1 ENHRY, CDR2 SYGVKD. This CDR3 comprises 14 residues. DNA of the CDR3: TGTGCCATCAGTGAACAGGGGGACGGAAACACCATATATTTT. Protein product: CAISEQGDGNTIYF.

The chain uses TRBV21-1 and TRBJ2-3. TRBV21-1 is designated a pseudogene. The CDR3 consists of 18 residues. The CDR3 loop is CASSKVKWDRTSTDTQYF. The CDR3 DNA follows: TGTGCCAGCAGCAAAGTTAAATGGGACCGAACTAGCACAGATACGCAGTATTTT.